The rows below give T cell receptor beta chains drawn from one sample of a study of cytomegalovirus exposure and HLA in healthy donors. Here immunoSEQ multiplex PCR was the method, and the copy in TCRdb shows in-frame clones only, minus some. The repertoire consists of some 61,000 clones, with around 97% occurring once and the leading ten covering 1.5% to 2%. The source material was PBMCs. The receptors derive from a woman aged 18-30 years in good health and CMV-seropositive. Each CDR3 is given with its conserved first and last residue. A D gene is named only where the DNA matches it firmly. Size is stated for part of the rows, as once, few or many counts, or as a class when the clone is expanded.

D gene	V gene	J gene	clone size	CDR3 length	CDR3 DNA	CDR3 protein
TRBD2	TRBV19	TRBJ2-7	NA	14	TGTGCCAGTAGTCGGACTAGCGGGAACTACGAGCAGTACTTC	CASSRTSGNYEQYF
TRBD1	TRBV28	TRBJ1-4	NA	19	TGTGCCAGCAGTCCCCCCGGGACAGGGGGTTTAAGTCGGTATGAAAAACTGTTTTTT	CASSPPGTGGLSRYEKLFF
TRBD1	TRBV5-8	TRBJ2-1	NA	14	TGTGCCAGCAGCCCGGGACAGGGGGTTCGGGAGCAGTTCTTC	CASSPGQGVREQFF
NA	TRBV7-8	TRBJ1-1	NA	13	TGTGCCAGCAGCTTGGGGACACACACTGAAGCTTTCTTT	CASSLGTHTEAFF
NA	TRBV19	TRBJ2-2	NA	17	TGTGCCAGTAGTATACCGGGACGGCAGGGGAGCACCGGGGAGCTGTTTTTT	CASSIPGRQGSTGELFF
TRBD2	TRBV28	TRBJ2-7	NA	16	TGTGCCAGCAGTTTCGGGACTAGCGGGCTAGCCTACGAGCAGTACTTC	CASSFGTSGLAYEQYF
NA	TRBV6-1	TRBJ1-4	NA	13	TGTGCCAGCAGTCAGGGGACTAATGAAAAACTGTTTTTT	CASSQGTNEKLFF
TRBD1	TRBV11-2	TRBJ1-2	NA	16	TGTGCCAGCAGCTTAGTTAGAGGACAGGGCCACTATGGCTACACCTTC	CASSLVRGQGHYGYTF
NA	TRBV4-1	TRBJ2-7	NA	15	TGCGCCAGCAGCCTCCCCGATGCTACCATCTACGAGCAGTACTTC	CASSLPDATIYEQYF
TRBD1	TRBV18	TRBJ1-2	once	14	TGTGCCAGCTCACCACCCGGGACAGCCTATGGCTACACCTTC	CASSPPGTAYGYTF
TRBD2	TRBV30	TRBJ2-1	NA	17	TGTGCCTGGAGTCACGTTGCCCGACTAGCGGGAGGGTATGAGCAGTTCTTC	CAWSHVARLAGGYEQFF
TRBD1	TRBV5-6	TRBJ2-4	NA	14	TGTGCCAGCAGCGGACAGGGCGCAAAAAACATTCAGTACTTC	CASSGQGAKNIQYF
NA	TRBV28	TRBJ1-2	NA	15	TGTGCCAGCAGTTCGGTCCCCAGGGATCCGGCTGGCTACACCTTC	CASSSVPRDPAGYTF
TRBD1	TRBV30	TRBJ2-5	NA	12	TGTGCCTGGAGGACAGGGTGGGAGACCCAGTACTTC	CAWRTGWETQYF
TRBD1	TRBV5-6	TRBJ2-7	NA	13	TGTGCCAGCAGCTTTGGGACAGGGGGCGAGCAGTACTTC	CASSFGTGGEQYF
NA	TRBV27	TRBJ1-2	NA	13	TGTGCCAGCAGGGGTGGTGGTTGGGCTGGCTACACCTTC	CASRGGGWAGYTF
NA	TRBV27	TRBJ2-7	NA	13	TGTGCCAGCAGTTCCCCGGGACACTACGAGCAGTACTTC	CASSSPGHYEQYF
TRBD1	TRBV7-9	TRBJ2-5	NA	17	TGTGCCAGCAGCCCTGCCTTCTACAGGGGGCTTAGAGAGACCCAGTACTTC	CASSPAFYRGLRETQYF
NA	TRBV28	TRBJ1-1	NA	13	TGTGCCAGCAGTCGTACGGTGAACACTGAAGCTTTCTTT	CASSRTVNTEAFF
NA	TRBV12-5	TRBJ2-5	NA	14	TGTGCTAGTGGTTTATCAGGGTCGGAAGAGACCCAGTACTTC	CASGLSGSEETQYF
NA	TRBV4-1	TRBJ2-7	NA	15	TGCGCCAGCAGCCAAGTTGCGTCAGGGAACTACGAGCAGTACTTC	CASSQVASGNYEQYF
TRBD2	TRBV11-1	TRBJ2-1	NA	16	TGTGCCAGCAGCCTCCCCGGCGGGAGCTCCTACAATGAGCAGTTCTTC	CASSLPGGSSYNEQFF
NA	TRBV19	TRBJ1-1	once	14	TGTGCCAGTAGTATGGGGGCGAAGGGCACTGAAGCTTTCTTT	CASSMGAKGTEAFF
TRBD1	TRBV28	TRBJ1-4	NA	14	TGTGCCAGCAGTTTAAGGGACAGGGACAAAAAACTGTTTTTT	CASSLRDRDKKLFF